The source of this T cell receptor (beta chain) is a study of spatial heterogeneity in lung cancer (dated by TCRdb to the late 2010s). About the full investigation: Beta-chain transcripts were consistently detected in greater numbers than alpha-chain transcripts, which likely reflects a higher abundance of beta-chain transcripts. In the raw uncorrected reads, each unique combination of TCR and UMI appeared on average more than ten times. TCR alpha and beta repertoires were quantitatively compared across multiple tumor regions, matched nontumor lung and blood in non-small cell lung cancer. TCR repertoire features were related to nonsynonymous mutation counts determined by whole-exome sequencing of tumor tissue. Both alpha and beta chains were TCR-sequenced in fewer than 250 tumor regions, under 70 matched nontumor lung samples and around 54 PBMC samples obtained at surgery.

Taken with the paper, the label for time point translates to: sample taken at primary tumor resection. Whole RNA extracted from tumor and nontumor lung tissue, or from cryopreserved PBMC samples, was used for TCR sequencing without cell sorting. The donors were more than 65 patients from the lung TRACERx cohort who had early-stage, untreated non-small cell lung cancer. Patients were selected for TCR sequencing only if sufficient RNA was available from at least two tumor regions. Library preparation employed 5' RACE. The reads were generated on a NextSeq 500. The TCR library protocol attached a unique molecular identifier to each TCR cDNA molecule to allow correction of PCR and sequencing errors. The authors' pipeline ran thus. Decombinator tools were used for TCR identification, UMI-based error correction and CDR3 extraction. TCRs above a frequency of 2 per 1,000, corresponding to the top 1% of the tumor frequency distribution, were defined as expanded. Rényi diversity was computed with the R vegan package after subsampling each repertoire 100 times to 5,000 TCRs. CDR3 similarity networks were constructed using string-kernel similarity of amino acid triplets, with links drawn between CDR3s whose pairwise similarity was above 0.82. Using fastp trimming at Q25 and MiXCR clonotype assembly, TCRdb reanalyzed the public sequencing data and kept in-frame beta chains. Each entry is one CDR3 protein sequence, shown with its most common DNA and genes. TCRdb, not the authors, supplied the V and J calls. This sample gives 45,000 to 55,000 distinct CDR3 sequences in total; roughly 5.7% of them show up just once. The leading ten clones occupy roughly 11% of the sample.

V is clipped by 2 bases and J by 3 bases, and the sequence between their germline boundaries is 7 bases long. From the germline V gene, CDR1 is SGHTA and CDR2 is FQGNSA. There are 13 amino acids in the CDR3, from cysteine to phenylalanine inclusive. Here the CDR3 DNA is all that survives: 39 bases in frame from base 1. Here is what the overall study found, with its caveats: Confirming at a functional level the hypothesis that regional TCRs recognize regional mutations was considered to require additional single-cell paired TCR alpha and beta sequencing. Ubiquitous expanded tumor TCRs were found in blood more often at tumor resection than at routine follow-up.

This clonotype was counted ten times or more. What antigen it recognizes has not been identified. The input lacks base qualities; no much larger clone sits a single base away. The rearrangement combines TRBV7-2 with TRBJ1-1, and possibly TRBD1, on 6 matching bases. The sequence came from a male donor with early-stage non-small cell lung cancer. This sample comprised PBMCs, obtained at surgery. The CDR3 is CASSLRTDTEAFF. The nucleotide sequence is TGTGCCAGCAGCTTACGGACAGACACTGAAGCTTTCTTT.